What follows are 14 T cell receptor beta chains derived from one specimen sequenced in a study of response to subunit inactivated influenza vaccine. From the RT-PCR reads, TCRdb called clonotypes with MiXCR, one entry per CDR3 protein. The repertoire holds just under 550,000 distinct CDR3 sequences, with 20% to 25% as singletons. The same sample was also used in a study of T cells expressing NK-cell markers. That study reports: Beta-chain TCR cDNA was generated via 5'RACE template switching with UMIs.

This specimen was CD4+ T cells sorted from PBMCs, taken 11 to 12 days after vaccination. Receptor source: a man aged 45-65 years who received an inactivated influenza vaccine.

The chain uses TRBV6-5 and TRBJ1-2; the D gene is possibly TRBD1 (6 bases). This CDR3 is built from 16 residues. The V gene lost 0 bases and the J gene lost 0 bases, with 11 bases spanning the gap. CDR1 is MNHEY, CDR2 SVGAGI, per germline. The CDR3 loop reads CASSYSRYRANYGYTF. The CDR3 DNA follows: TGTGCCAGCAGTTACTCGAGGTACAGGGCTAACTATGGCTACACCTTC.

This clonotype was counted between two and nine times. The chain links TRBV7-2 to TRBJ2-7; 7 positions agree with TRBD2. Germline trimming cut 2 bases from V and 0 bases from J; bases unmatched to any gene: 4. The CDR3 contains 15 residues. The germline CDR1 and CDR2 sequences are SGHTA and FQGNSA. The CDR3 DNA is TGTGCCAGCAGCTTATTCCGCGGGAGCTCCTACGAGCAGTACTTC. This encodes CASSLFRGSSYEQYF.

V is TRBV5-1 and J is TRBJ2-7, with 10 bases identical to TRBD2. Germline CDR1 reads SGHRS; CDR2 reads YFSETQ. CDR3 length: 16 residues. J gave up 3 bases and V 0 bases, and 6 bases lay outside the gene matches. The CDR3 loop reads CASSLVLAGTYYEQYF. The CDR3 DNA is TGCGCCAGCAGCTTGGTACTAGCGGGGACTTACTACGAGCAGTACTTC.

Here the CDR3 DNA reads TGCAGTGCTAGGCCAGGGAGAGCCTCCTACGAGCAGTACTTC. Its protein is CSARPGRASYEQYF. The chain employs TRBV20-1 and TRBJ2-7; D might be TRBD1 or TRBD2, each matching 5 bases. CDR3 size: 14 residues. Trimming removed 3 bases from V and 0 bases from J, with 12 bases in between. Germline CDR1 reads DFQATT; CDR2 reads SNEGSKA (reference sequence).

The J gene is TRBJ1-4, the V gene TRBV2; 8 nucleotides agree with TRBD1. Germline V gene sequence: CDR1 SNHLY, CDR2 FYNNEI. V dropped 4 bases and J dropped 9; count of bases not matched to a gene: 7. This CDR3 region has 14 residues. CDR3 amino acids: CASSGGQGRKKLFF. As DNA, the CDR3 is TGTGCCAGCAGTGGTGGACAGGGACGGAAAAAACTGTTTTTT. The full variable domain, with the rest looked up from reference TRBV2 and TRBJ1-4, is EPEVTQTPSHQVTQMGQEVILRCVPISNHLYFYWYRQILGQKVEFLVSFYNNEISEKSEIFDDQFSVERPDGSNFTLKIRSTKLEDSAMYFCASSGGQGRKKLFFGSGTQLSVL.

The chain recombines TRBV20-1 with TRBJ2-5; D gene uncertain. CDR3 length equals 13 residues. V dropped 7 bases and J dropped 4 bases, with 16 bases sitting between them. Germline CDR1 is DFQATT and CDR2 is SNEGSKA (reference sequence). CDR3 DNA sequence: TGCAGTGGAGAGGTGGGCCCGAGAGAGACCCAGTACTTC. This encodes CSGEVGPRETQYF.

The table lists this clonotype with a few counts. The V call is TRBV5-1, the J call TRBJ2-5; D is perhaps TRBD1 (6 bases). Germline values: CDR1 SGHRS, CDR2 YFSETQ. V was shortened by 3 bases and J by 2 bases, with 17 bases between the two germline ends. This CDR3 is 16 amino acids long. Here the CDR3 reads CASSWGTGTTQETQYF. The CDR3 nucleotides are TGCGCCAGCAGCTGGGGTACCGGGACAACACAAGAGACCCAGTACTTC. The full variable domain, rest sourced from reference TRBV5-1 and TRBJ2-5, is KAGVTQTPRYLIKTRGQQVTLSCSPISGHRSVSWYQQTPGQGLQFLFEYFSETQRNKGNFPGRFSGRQFSNSRSEMNVSTLELGDSALYLCASSWGTGTTQETQYFGPGTRLLVL.

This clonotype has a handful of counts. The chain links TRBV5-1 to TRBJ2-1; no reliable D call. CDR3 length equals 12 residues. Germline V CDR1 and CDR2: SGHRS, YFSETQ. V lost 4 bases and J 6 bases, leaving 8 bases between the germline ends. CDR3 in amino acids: CASSPIGNEQFF. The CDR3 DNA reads TGCGCCAGCAGCCCGATAGGCAATGAGCAGTTCTTC.

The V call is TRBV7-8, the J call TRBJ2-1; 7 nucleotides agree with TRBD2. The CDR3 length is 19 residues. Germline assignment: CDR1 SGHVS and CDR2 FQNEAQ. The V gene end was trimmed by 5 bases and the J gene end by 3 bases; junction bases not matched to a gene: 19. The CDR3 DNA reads TGTGCCAGCAGCCCTAAGCGGGCGGGAGTCCGGGCCTTCTACAATGAGCAGTTCTTC. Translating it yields CASSPKRAGVRAFYNEQFF.

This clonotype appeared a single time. The CDR3 DNA follows: TGTGCCAGCAGCCTAAAGGGGGAGATGGATGAAAAACTGTTTTTT. Amino acid sequence: CASSLKGEMDEKLFF. V and J are TRBV11-2 and TRBJ1-4; possible D gene TRBD1, 6 bases. CDR3 length: 15 residues. Germline V gives CDR1 SGHAT, CDR2 FQNNGV. The V end was cut by 5 bases, the J end by 6 bases, with 16 bases between.

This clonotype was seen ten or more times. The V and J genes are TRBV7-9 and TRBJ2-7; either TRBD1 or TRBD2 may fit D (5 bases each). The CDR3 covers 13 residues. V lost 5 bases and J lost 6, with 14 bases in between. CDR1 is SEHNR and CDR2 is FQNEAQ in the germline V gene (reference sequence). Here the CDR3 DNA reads TGTGCCAGCAGCCCTGGGACCTCCGGCGAGCAGTACTTC. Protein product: CASSPGTSGEQYF.

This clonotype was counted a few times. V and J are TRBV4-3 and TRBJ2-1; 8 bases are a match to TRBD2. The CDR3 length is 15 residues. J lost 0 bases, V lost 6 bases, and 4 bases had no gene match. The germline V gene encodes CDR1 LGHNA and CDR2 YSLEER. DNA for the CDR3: TGCGCCAGCAGTTACAGCGGGAGCTCCTACAATGAGCAGTTCTTC. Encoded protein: CASSYSGSSYNEQFF.

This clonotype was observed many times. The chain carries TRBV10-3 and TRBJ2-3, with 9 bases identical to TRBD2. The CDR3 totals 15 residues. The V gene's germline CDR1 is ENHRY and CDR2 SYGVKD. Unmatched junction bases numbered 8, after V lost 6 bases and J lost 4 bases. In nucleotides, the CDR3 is TGTGCCATCAGCTTCGTTGCTAGCGGGGCAGATACGCAGTATTTT. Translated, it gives CAISFVASGADTQYF.

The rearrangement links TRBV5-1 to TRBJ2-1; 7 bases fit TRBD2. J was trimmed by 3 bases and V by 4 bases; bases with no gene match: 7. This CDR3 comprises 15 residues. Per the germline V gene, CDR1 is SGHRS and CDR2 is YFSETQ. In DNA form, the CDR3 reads TGCGCCAGCAGCCAGAGGAGCGGGAACTACAATGAGCAGTTCTTC. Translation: CASSQRSGNYNEQFF.